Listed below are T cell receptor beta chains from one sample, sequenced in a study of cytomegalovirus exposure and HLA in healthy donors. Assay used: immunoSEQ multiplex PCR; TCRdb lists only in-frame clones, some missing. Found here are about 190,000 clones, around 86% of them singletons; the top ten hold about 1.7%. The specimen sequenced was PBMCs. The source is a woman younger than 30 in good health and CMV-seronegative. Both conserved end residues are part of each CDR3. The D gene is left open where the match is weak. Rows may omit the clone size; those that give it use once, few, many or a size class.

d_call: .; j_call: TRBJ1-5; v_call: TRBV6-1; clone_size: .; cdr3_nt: TGTGCCAGCAGTGGAGGGTCGGGCAATCAGCCCCAGCATTTT; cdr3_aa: CASSGGSGNQPQHF
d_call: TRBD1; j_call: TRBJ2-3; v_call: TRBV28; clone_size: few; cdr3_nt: TGTGCCAGCAGTTCAGGGGTATCGACAGGGAGCACAGATACGCAGTATTTT; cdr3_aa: CASSSGVSTGSTDTQYF
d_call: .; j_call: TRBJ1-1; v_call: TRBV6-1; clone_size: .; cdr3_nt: TGTGCCAGCAGTGAATTAGGGACAACTGAAGCTTTCTTT; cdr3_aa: CASSELGTTEAFF
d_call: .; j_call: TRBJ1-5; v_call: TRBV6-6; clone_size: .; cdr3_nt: TGTGCCAGCAGTTTGGTGGCCGGCAATCAGCCCCAGCATTTT; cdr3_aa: CASSLVAGNQPQHF
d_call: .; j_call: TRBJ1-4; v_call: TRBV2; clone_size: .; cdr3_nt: TGTGCCAGCAGCCGCGGGGGGGGAGAAAAACTGTTTTTT; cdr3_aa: CASSRGGGEKLFF
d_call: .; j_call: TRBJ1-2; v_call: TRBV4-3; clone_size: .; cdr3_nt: TGCGCCAGCAGCCAAGATCCAGGGGACTATGGCTACACCTTC; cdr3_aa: CASSQDPGDYGYTF
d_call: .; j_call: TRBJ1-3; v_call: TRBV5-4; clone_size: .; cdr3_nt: TGTGCCAGCAGCTTGCGGGGGGGAGGTGGAAACACCATATATTTT; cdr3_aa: CASSLRGGGGNTIYF
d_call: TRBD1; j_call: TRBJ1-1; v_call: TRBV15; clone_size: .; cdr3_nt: TGTGCCACCAGTAGGGACAGGGGGAAAAACACTGAAGCTTTCTTT; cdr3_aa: CATSRDRGKNTEAFF
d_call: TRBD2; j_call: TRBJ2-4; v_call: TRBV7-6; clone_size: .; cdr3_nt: TGTGCCAGCAGCTCCGGACCGGGGGGGAACATTCAGTACTTC; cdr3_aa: CASSSGPGGNIQYF
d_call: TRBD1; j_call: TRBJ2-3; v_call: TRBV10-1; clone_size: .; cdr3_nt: TGCGCCAGCAGTGAGATAGGGACAGGCCTCAAGGATACGCAGTATTTT; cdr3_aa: CASSEIGTGLKDTQYF
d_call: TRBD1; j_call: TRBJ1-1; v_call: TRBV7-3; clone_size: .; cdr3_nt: TGTGCCAGCAGCGCAGGGACAGGAGGCACTGAAGCTTTCTTT; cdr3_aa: CASSAGTGGTEAFF
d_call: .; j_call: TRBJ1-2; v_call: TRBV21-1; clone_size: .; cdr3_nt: TGTGCCAGCCAGCCCGGTAGCACAGCGGCCTTTCCAGGCTACACCTTC; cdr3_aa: CASQPGSTAAFPGYTF
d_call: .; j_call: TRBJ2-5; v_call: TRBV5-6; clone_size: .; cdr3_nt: TGTGCCAGCAGCTTGGCCGGGGGGCGGGAGACCCAGTACTTC; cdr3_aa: CASSLAGGRETQYF
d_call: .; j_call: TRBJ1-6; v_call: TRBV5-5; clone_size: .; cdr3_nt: TGTGCCAGCAGCTTTCAGCTCGCGGATTCACCCCTCCACTTT; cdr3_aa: CASSFQLADSPLHF
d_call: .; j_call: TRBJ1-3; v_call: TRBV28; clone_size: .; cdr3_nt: TGTGCCAGCAGTTTATTGCGCCGGGGGACTGGAAACACCATATATTTT; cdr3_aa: CASSLLRRGTGNTIYF
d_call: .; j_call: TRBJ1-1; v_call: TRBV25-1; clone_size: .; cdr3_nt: TGTGCCAGCAGTGAAGAGGGTTTCACTGAAGCTTTCTTT; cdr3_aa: CASSEEGFTEAFF
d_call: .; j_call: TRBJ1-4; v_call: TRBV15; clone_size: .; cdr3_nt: TGTGCCACCAGCAGACAGGGCCTTGCTAATGAAAAACTGTTTTTT; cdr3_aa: CATSRQGLANEKLFF